These 31 T cell receptor beta chains were sequenced from one sample in a study of T cells after yellow fever vaccination. TCRdb analysed the 5' RACE reads with MiXCR anew, one entry per CDR3 protein. The data contain 200,000 to 300,000 distinct CDR3 sequences, approximately 13% of them singletons. The source material was CD4+ T cells sorted from PBMCs, sampled 45 days after the yellow fever booster vaccination. The receptors originated from a young man who received the YFV17D yellow fever vaccine.

The chain joins TRBV6-5 to TRBJ1-6, with 7 bases fitting TRBD1. CDR1 and CDR2 from the germline V gene are MNHEY and SVGAGI. This CDR3 comprises 14 residues. V shed 2 bases, J shed 9 bases, and the junction held 4 bases outside the gene matches. The CDR3 spells CASSYRQGSSPLHF. The CDR3 DNA reads as TGTGCCAGCAGTTACCGACAGGGTAGTTCACCCCTCCACTTT.

The table lists this clonotype with a few counts. The rearrangement links TRBV7-9 to TRBJ2-5; a weak D match, TRBD2 (6 bases). The CDR3 runs 14 residues. Trimming left V 7 bases short and J 0 bases short, with 12 bases between. Germline V CDR1 and CDR2: SEHNR, FQNEAQ (reference sequence). Here the CDR3 reads CASTPGTHQETQYF. The CDR3 DNA sequence: TGTGCCAGCACCCCCGGGACTCACCAAGAGACCCAGTACTTC.

This clonotype has a handful of counts. DNA of the CDR3: TGCGCCAGCACGGAGAGCGGGAGGGCGAGCACAGATACGCAGTATTTT. It translates to CASTESGRASTDTQYF. J is TRBJ2-3 and V is TRBV5-1; 10 positions agree with TRBD2. The CDR3 totals 16 residues. Germline lookup yields CDR1 SGHRS and CDR2 YFSETQ. J was trimmed by 0 bases and V by 6 bases; bases with no gene match: 7.

The chain joins TRBV4-3 to TRBJ1-2; 10 bases agree with TRBD1. This CDR3 spans 15 amino acids. J lost 2 bases, V lost 1 base, and 1 base had no gene match. Per the germline V gene, CDR1 is LGHNA and CDR2 is YSLEER. As DNA, the CDR3 is TGCGCCAGCAGCCAAGGGGGACAGGGGAACTATGGCTACACCTTC. Translating gives CASSQGGQGNYGYTF.

This clonotype has a handful of counts. The chain links TRBV29-1 to TRBJ2-7; D assignment may be TRBD1 or TRBD2 (7 bases each). V shed 7 bases and J shed 0 bases, with 10 bases lying between them. There are 12 residues in the CDR3. Per germline, CDR1 SQVTM and CDR2 ANQGSEA. The CDR3 loop is CSAGGGSYEQYF. For the CDR3, the DNA is TGCAGCGCAGGGGGGGGCTCCTACGAGCAGTACTTC.

This clonotype was seen more than once but under ten times. The rearrangement links TRBV7-2 to TRBJ1-4; D call uncertain. This CDR3 spans 13 amino acids. Trimming stripped 10 bases from V and 7 bases from J, with 16 bases between. Germline V gene data show CDR1 as SGHTA and CDR2 as FQGNSA. The CDR3 protein is CATCPYGGEKLFF. Written as DNA, the CDR3 is TGTGCCACTTGCCCCTACGGCGGTGAAAAACTGTTTTTT.

This clonotype was counted a few times. The V call is TRBV10-2, the J call TRBJ2-7; 9 bases fit TRBD2. The CDR3 contains 14 residues. Germline assignment: CDR1 WSHSY and CDR2 SAAADI. With 4 bases clipped from V and 3 bases from J, the junction kept 4 bases outside the gene matches. Here the CDR3 reads CASSGSGRSYEQYF. CDR3 DNA sequence: TGCGCCAGCAGTGGTAGCGGGAGAAGCTACGAGCAGTACTTC.

This clonotype came up a few times. The J gene is TRBJ2-1, the V gene TRBV7-2; 7 positions match TRBD1. Germline V gene lookup returns CDR1 SGHTA and CDR2 FQGNSA. The CDR3 totals 14 residues. After removal of 6 bases from V and 8 bases from J, the junction contained 10 bases not matched to a gene. This CDR3 is CASSPRQGPDEQFF. CDR3 DNA sequence: TGTGCCAGCAGTCCCCGACAGGGTCCCGATGAGCAGTTCTTC.

The chain uses TRBV5-5 and TRBJ2-3; 8 bases agree with TRBD2. The V gene's germline CDR1 is SGHKS and CDR2 YYEKEE (reference sequence). The CDR3 totals 17 residues. J gave up 5 bases and V 4 bases, and 15 bases lay outside the gene matches. This CDR3 is CASSGEPSGYEEDTQYF. CDR3 sequence (DNA): TGTGCCAGCAGCGGGGAGCCTAGCGGGTATGAGGAAGATACGCAGTATTTT.

The chain couples TRBV11-2 to TRBJ2-1; maybe TRBD2 (6 bases). The CDR3 runs to 11 residues. V lost 2 bases and J lost 10, with 6 bases in between. CDR1 is SGHAT, CDR2 FQNNGV, per germline. The CDR3 sequence is CASSLLAEQFF. The CDR3 nucleotides are TGTGCCAGCAGCTTACTAGCGGAGCAGTTCTTC.

V usage is TRBV28 and J usage is TRBJ1-1, with D perhaps TRBD1 (5 bases). This CDR3 is built from 13 residues. From germline, CDR1 is MDHEN and CDR2 SYDVKM. V lost 7 bases, J lost 11 bases, and 20 bases lay in between. The CDR3 loop reads CASNEPGPGPAFF. In DNA, the CDR3 is TGTGCCAGCAACGAACCGGGGCCCGGACCCGCTTTCTTT.

This clonotype showed up many times. The chain links TRBV7-2 to TRBJ2-4, with D uncertain. V dropped 2 bases and J dropped 1 base, with 9 bases sitting between them. Germline V gene data show CDR1 as SGHTA and CDR2 as FQGNSA. The CDR3 loop spans 15 amino acids. The CDR3 DNA is TGTGCCAGCAGCTTATCCGCCTTGGCCAAAAACATTCAGTACTTC. Its protein is CASSLSALAKNIQYF.

This clonotype has ten or more counts. Sequence at one end of the junction differs from germline and may be a read error. The V and J genes are TRBV5-1 and TRBJ2-7; D might be TRBD1 (6 bases). This CDR3 contains 13 residues. CDR1 and CDR2 (germline): SGHRS, YFSETQ. CDR3 protein: CASSLGTEYGQYF. The CDR3 DNA reads as TGCGCCAGCAGCTTGGGGACAGAGTACGGGCAGTACTTC. Drawing the rest from reference TRBV5-1 and TRBJ2-7, the complete variable domain is KAGVTQTPRYLIKTRGQQVTLSCSPISGHRSVSWYQQTPGQGLQFLFEYFSETQRNKGNFPGRFSGRQFSNSRSEMNVSTLELGDSALYLCASSLGTEYGQYFGPGTRLTVT.

CDR3 in DNA: TGTGCCAGCAGCCAATCGTCCAGCGGGTCCTGGTACAATGAGCAGTTCTTC. This codes for CASSQSSSGSWYNEQFF. This chain uses TRBV14 with TRBJ2-1; the D gene is possibly TRBD2 (6 bases). V shed 2 bases and J shed 4 bases, with 18 bases lying between them. Per germline, CDR1 SGHDN and CDR2 FVKESK. CDR3 length: 17 residues.

V gene TRBV5-4 combines with J gene TRBJ2-1; D might be TRBD1 or TRBD2, each matching 5 bases. Germline-derived CDR1 and CDR2 are SGHNT and YYREEE (reference sequence). The CDR3 covers 16 residues. V lost 2 bases to trimming and J lost 3 bases, with 15 bases between them. The CDR3 DNA sequence: TGTGCCAGCAGCTTCGCTGGGGGAGCGAGCTACAATGAGCAGTTCTTC. Amino acids: CASSFAGGASYNEQFF.

This chain links TRBV29-1 with TRBJ2-1, with TRBD1 identical over 8 bases. The CDR3 consists of 15 residues. The germline gives CDR1 SQVTM, CDR2 ANQGSEA. V was pared by 4 bases and J by 6 bases, with 11 bases of the junction left unmatched. The CDR3 reads CSVVGQGEVGNEQFF. CDR3 DNA: TGCAGCGTTGTAGGACAGGGTGAGGTGGGCAATGAGCAGTTCTTC.

This clonotype was counted many times. The chain has TRBV5-4 and TRBJ2-5, with D unclear. The germline gives CDR1 SGHNT, CDR2 YYREEE (reference sequence). V was pared by 0 bases and J by 3 bases, with 15 bases between. The CDR3 sequence is 16 residues long. CDR3 coding DNA: TGTGCCAGCAGCTTGGGTCGGTCATCGGCGGAAGAGACCCAGTACTTC. Translated: CASSLGRSSAEETQYF.

The V call is TRBV7-8, the J call TRBJ1-2; 10 bases are a match to TRBD1. J was trimmed by 8 bases and V by 4 bases; bases with no gene match: 4. This CDR3 region has 13 residues. Germline lookup yields CDR1 SGHVS and CDR2 FQNEAQ. CDR3 amino acids: CASSSRTGGGYTF. DNA of the CDR3: TGTGCCAGCAGCTCGAGGACAGGGGGAGGCTACACCTTC.

This clonotype turned up a few times. The gene calls are TRBV12-3 or TRBV12-4 and TRBJ2-7, with D possibly matching TRBD2 (5 bases). This CDR3 has 13 amino acids. The V end lost 3 bases, the J end lost 2 bases, and 8 bases lay between the germline ends. The CDR3 here is CASSLIGAYEQYF. The DNA for the CDR3 is TGTGCCAGCAGTTTGATCGGGGCCTACGAGCAGTACTTC.

The J gene is TRBJ2-5, the V gene TRBV29-1; possible D gene TRBD2, 6 bases. Germline V CDR1 and CDR2: SQVTM, ANQGSEA. The CDR3 runs to 14 residues. The V and J ends lost 6 bases and 1 base respectively, with 15 bases between them. The CDR3 nucleotides are TGCAGCGTCGCCCCCGGGACTGGCCAAGAGACCCAGTACTTC. Its protein product is CSVAPGTGQETQYF.

CDR3 amino acids: CASSSGGRQHF. DNA of the CDR3: TGTGCCAGCAGTTCTGGGGGCCGCCAGCATTTT. The chain recombines TRBV6-2 or TRBV6-3 with TRBJ1-5, with D maybe TRBD1 (6 bases). CDR1 and CDR2 (germline): MNHEY, SVGEGT. This CDR3 contains 11 residues. V was shortened by 4 bases and J by 12 bases, with 10 bases between the two germline ends.

The chain joins TRBV6-2 or TRBV6-3 to TRBJ2-1, with D possibly being TRBD2 (6 bases). The CDR3 is 14 residues long. Trimming took 9 bases from V and 12 from J, leaving 24 bases between them. Germline assignment: CDR1 MNHEY and CDR2 SVGEGT. The DNA for the CDR3 is TGTGCCAGACTCGCGGGGCGACTCCTCTCGGGGCAGTTCTTC. Translating gives CARLAGRLLSGQFF.

The rearrangement uses TRBV7-8 and TRBJ2-6; D is perhaps TRBD1 (5 bases). The V and J ends lost 2 bases and 0 bases respectively, with 11 bases between them. The CDR3 sequence is 17 residues long. Per the germline V gene, CDR1 is SGHVS and CDR2 is FQNEAQ. The CDR3 protein is CASSLIQGNSGANVLTF. DNA for the CDR3: TGTGCCAGCAGCTTAATCCAGGGTAACTCTGGGGCCAACGTCCTGACTTTC.

This clonotype was recorded at least ten times. The rearrangement joins TRBV5-1 to TRBJ2-3; D is unclear. This CDR3 has 11 amino acids. The germline CDR1 and CDR2 sequences are SGHRS and YFSETQ. V lost 4 bases to trimming and J lost 6 bases, with 6 bases between them. DNA of the CDR3: TGCGCCAGCAGCGTGACCGATACGCAGTATTTT. Translated: CASSVTDTQYF.

Comments on this clonotype: The CDR3 does not close with the conserved phenylalanine or tryptophan, likely indicating a read error. V is TRBV6-2 or TRBV6-3 and J is TRBJ2-7, with a weak D call TRBD2 (6 bases). The length of the CDR3 is 12 residues. Germline lookup yields CDR1 MNHEY and CDR2 SVGEGT. V was cut by 6 bases and J by 5 bases, with 11 bases left in between. The CDR3 DNA is TGTGCCAGCAGGAGGGCGGGAAACGAGCAGTACTTA. Amino acids: CASRRAGNEQYL.

This clonotype was counted ten times or more. The chain uses TRBV4-3 and TRBJ2-1; D possibly corresponds to TRBD2 (6 bases). CDR1 is LGHNA, CDR2 YSLEER, per germline. Trimming pared 0 bases from V and 10 bases from J, leaving 16 bases between. This CDR3 spans 15 amino acids. CDR3 bases: TGCGCCAGCAGCCAAGATTTTATGGGGAGCGGGGAGCAGTTCTTC. Translation gives CASSQDFMGSGEQFF.

The table lists this clonotype with a few counts. V and J are TRBV7-2 and TRBJ2-3; D ambiguous. Germline CDR1 and CDR2: SGHTA and FQGNSA. V shed 5 bases and J shed 3 bases, with 12 bases lying between them. The CDR3 has 14 residues. The CDR3: CASSRRYSTDTQYF. As DNA, the CDR3 is TGTGCCAGCAGCCGCCGCTATAGTACAGATACGCAGTATTTT.

This chain uses TRBV7-2 with TRBJ1-4; no firm D call. This CDR3 region has 13 residues. CDR1 is SGHTA and CDR2 is FQGNSA in the germline V gene. V lost 1 base and J 7 bases, leaving 7 bases between the germline ends. CDR3 in amino acids: CASSLVVAEKLFF. DNA for the CDR3: TGTGCCAGCAGCTTAGTTGTCGCTGAAAAACTGTTTTTT.

Many counts were recorded for this clonotype. The CDR3 protein is CATGGGSGTSTDTQYF. CDR3 in DNA: TGCGCCACCGGGGGGGGTAGCGGCACTAGCACAGATACGCAGTATTTT. This chain connects TRBV10-2 to TRBJ2-3, with 8 bases that match TRBD2. Trimming at V came to 10 bases and at J to 0 bases, leaving 12 bases not matched to a gene. Germline values: CDR1 WSHSY, CDR2 SAAADI. The CDR3 sequence is 16 residues long.

The chain combines TRBV12-3 or TRBV12-4 with TRBJ2-5; D is unclear. The CDR3 length is 13 residues. V was clipped by 8 bases and J by 1 base, with 11 bases between them. CDR3 amino acids: CASGQSFQETQYF. In DNA form, the CDR3 reads TGTGCCAGCGGCCAGTCGTTCCAAGAGACCCAGTACTTC.

This clonotype was seen a few times. The rearrangement joins TRBV25-1 to TRBJ2-1; D possibly corresponds to TRBD2 (5 bases). The CDR3 extends over 15 amino acids. Trimming took off 2 bases at V and 10 bases at J, with 18 bases between the two ends. The germline V gene encodes CDR1 MGHDK and CDR2 SYGVNS. Here the CDR3 reads CASSEPSIPWEEQFF. CDR3 DNA: TGTGCCAGCAGTGAACCCAGTATCCCATGGGAGGAGCAGTTCTTC.